This T cell receptor beta chain was recovered during a study of a mutant IDH1 vaccine in newly diagnosed glioma. Study as a whole: Eight vaccinations were given in weeks 1, 3, 5, 7, 11, 15, 19 and 23. Vaccination was launched 4-6 weeks after radiotherapy alone, or with temozolomide cycles. Earlier therapy was either radiotherapy, temozolomide, or both, and most got both.

The CDR3 is 17 amino acids. Germline CDR1 and CDR2: GTSNPN and SVGIG (reference sequence). V shed 4 bases and J shed 0 bases, with 21 bases lying between them. This clone was seen just once. Its antigen is still unknown. Described time point: week 23, last vaccination. Each vaccine dose was 300 ug of mutant IDH1 20-mer peptide, with topical imiquimod. The donors had new WHO grade 3 or 4 astrocytomas; these were IDH1-mutant and ATRX-lost. Profiled with immunoSEQ multiplex PCR; TCRdb holds only in-frame clones, not every one. The sample contains some 40,000 clones, about four fifths of which appear only once.

The rearrangement links TRBV30 to TRBJ1-1; tentative D call: TRBD1 (6 bases). This specimen consisted of PBMCs, obtained from a glioma patient whose treatment included an IDH1 peptide vaccine. This sequence was found in a man aged 40-50 years with glioma. The DNA for the CDR3 is TGTGCCTGGACACATAGGACAGCCGCGCCTATGAACACTGAAGCTTTCTTT. It yields the protein CAWTHRTAAPMNTEAFF.